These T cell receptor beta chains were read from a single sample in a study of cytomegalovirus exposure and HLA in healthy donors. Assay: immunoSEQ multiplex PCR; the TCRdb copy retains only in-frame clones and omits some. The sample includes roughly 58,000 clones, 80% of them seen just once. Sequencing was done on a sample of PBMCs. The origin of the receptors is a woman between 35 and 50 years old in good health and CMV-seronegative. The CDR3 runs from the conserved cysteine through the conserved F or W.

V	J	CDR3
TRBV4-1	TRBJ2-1	CASSPPRPLAGNNEQFF
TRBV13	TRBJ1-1	CASSLAETGENTEAFF
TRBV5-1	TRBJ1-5	CASSLNPSRQNQPQHF
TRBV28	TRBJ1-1	CASSFSRVTEAFF
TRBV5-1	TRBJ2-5	CASSPTSRETQYF
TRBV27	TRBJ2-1	CASSVTTGGSYNEQFF
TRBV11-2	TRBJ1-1	CASRSTANTEAFF
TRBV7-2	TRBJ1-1	CASGTGLNTEAFF
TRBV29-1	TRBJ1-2	CSAPDPQGNNYGYTF
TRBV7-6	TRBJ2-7	CASSLGQGRYEQYF
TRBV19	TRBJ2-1	CASSISGGSFNEQFF
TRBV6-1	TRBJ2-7	CASSEVAGDYEQYF
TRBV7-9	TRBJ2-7	CASSLAHPGGAYEQYF
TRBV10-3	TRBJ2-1	CAISGKDSFSSYNEQFF
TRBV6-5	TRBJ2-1	CASRDWGEQFF
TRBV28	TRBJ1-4	CASSLWPGQGAEKLFF
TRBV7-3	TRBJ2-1	CASSSSGNGDEQFF
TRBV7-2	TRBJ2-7	CASSLSGRETYEQYF
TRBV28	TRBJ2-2	CASSSLAGGPGELFF
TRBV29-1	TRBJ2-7	CSVTSGSYEQYF
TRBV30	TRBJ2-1	CAWGAGTTYNEQFF
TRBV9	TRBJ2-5	CASSRSSGRAIETQYF
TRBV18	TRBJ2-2	CASSPLSGRLFF
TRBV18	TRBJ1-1	CASSPRQGPENTEAFF
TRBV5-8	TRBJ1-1	CASRYRMNTEAFF
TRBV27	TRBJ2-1	CASRPGLADLYNEQFF
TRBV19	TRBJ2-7	CASMGTPAYEQYF
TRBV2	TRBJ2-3	CASSGRLAGGPIVYTQYF
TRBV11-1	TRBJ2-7	CASSFIAGGTYEQYF
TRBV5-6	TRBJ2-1	CASSGPGLGSYNEQFF
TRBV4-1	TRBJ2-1	CASSPRDRDEDEQFF
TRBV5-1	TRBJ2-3	CASSLSFVAGGPSTDTQYF
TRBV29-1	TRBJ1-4	CSVARQDNEKLFF
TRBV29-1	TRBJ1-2	CSVDSDSDYYGYTF
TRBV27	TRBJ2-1	CASSLAAGRYNEQFF
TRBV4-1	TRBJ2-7	CASSLLGTQPPLEQYF
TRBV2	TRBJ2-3	CASSEASFVDTQYF
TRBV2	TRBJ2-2	CASSASGRPPGELFF
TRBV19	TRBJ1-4	CASSAAAGVYEKLFF
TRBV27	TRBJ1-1	CASSFRGGGLEAFF
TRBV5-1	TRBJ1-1	CASSLAPGGTEAFF
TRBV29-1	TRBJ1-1	CSVGSGMNTEAFF